This note documents a single T cell receptor beta chain sequence. The target antigen is unknown. Other DNA sequences from this sample encode an identical CDR3 as well. This sample stems from a study of shared clonotypes between healthy human individuals. Clones were sequenced by immunoSEQ multiplex PCR, and TCRdb holds only the in-frame ones, with some missing. The repertoire has about 2.4 million clones, 85% to 95% of them found once; the top ten carry over 0.12%. CDR1 is MNHEY and CDR2 is SVGAGI in the germline V gene. Trimming took 5 bases from V and 5 from J, leaving 8 bases between them. CDR3 size: 12 residues. Naive CD4+ cells were CD45RA-selected; the remaining cells were memory. Study-wide results and limits: Naive subsets, compared against memory subsets, generally had larger estimated richness values.

The chain links TRBV6-5 to TRBJ2-3, with D perhaps matching TRBD1 (5 bases). Specimen: naive CD4+ T cells sorted from blood. Subset reported: CD45RA+ positively selected. This TCR derives from a man aged 18-30 years in good health. Here the CDR3 DNA reads TGTGCCAGCAGTAGGGGTGGAGATACGCAGTATTTT. Its protein product is CASSRGGDTQYF.